Detailed here is one T cell receptor beta chain. The V gene's germline CDR1 is MDHEN and CDR2 SYDVKM. V lost 5 bases and J lost 9, with 19 bases in between. The CDR3 runs to 14 residues. The data belong to a study of blood T cell repertoires in COVID-19. Assay: immunoSEQ multiplex PCR; the TCRdb copy retains only in-frame clones and omits some. Of around 73,000 clones in the sample, 65% to 85% are singletons; the top ten hold approximately 27%. The V call is TRBV28, the J call TRBJ1-2, with TRBD1 as a possible D gene (5 bases). The sequence was collected from a human donor in a cohort sampled during active COVID-19. The sequenced sample was peripheral blood. DNA for the CDR3: TGTGCCAGCAGTCGGGAGCGGGGGAATACTCGCTACACCTTC. Translation gives CASSRERGNTRYTF.